The 8 T cell receptor beta chains in this list originate from one sample, sequenced in a study of immune heterogeneity within non-small cell lung tumors. Multiplex PCR was performed with 32 V and 13 J primers, and it amplified TCR beta CDR3. One entry per CDR3 protein results from TCRdb running MiXCR on the multiplex PCR reads. Among around 3,400 distinct CDR3 sequences, 50% to 65% were seen once, and the ten largest hold about 12%. Bulk tumor genomic DNA served as template, at approximately 580 ng per sample. Biopsies that were spaced far apart were taken, several per primary tumor, during surgery. The patients were newly diagnosed with non-small cell lung cancer, had not been treated, and had curative surgery. The sample comprised lung tumor tissue. All receptors derive from a man in his 60s with non-small cell lung cancer.

This clonotype is categorized as medium-sized. This chain connects TRBV7-6 to TRBJ2-1; the match to TRBD2 covers 7 bases. Germline CDR1 is SGHVS and CDR2 is FNYEAQ. The CDR3 extends over 15 amino acids. Trimming at V came to 5 bases and at J to 3 bases, leaving 7 bases not matched to a gene. The CDR3 coding sequence is TGTGCCAGCAGCCAGTCGGGCGGGGGCTACAATGAGCAGTTCTTC. This codes for CASSQSGGGYNEQFF.

The V call is TRBV20-1, the J call TRBJ1-1, with 7 bases lining up with TRBD1. Germline lookup yields CDR1 DFQATT and CDR2 SNEGSKA (reference sequence). The ends lost 2 bases at V and 1 base at J; junction bases unmatched: 4. The CDR3 length is 14 residues. The CDR3 here is CSARLTGRNTEAFF. As DNA, the CDR3 is TGCAGTGCTAGATTGACAGGGAGGAACACTGAAGCTTTCTTT.

The V and J genes are TRBV27 and TRBJ1-1; unclear D gene. V was cut by 3 bases and J by 1 base, with 6 bases left in between. CDR3 length: 13 amino acids. Per the germline V gene, CDR1 is MNHEY and CDR2 is SMNVEV (reference sequence). Here the CDR3 reads CASSLGWNTEAFF. The CDR3 nucleotides are TGTGCCAGCAGTTTGGGGTGGAACACTGAAGCTTTCTTT.

This clonotype is deemed medium-sized (0.01 to 0.1%). The genes are TRBV9 and TRBJ1-4, with 8 bases identical to TRBD1. Per germline, CDR1 SGDLS and CDR2 YYNGEE. With V trimmed by 0 bases and J by 4 bases, 11 bases remained unmatched. The CDR3 has 18 residues. CDR3 coding DNA: TGTGCCAGCAGCGTAGCACCTATAGGGACAGGCGTTAATGAAAAACTGTTTTTT. This encodes CASSVAPIGTGVNEKLFF.

This clonotype was observed once. The chain joins TRBV29-1 to TRBJ2-2, with D uncertain. Deletions cut 8 bases from V and 7 bases from J, with 11 bases between. The CDR3 loop spans 11 amino acids. Germline V lookup: CDR1 SQVTM, CDR2 ANQGSEA. The CDR3 DNA is TGCAGCCCCGAAAGGGACGGGGAGCTGTTTTTT. Protein product: CSPERDGELFF.

The J gene is TRBJ1-2, the V gene TRBV9, with TRBD1 matching over 9 bases. Trimming at V came to 0 bases and at J to 6 bases, leaving 3 bases not matched to a gene. The CDR3 spans 14 residues. Germline CDR1 and CDR2: SGDLS and YYNGEE. Written as DNA, the CDR3 is TGTGCCAGCAGCGTAGGGGGACAGGGTGATGGCTACACCTTC. Amino acid sequence: CASSVGGQGDGYTF.

The rearrangement links TRBV7-6 to TRBJ2-7; 11 bases match TRBD1. J lost 7 bases, V lost 0 bases, and 5 bases had no gene match. The CDR3 has 15 amino acids. Germline values: CDR1 SGHVS, CDR2 FNYEAQ. The CDR3 DNA reads as TGTGCCAGCAGCTTAGCCGGGACAGGGGGTGAAGAGCAGTACTTC. It yields the protein CASSLAGTGGEEQYF.

A few counts support this clonotype. The rearrangement joins TRBV27 to TRBJ1-6, with D hard to call. Germline loops: CDR1 MNHEY, CDR2 SMNVEV (reference sequence). The length of the CDR3 is 18 residues. V shed 5 bases and J shed 0 bases, with 17 bases lying between them. The CDR3, as DNA: TGTGCCAGCAGTACCTTTCGGACGGAAAGCTCCTATAATTCACCCCTCCACTTT. It is translated as CASSTFRTESSYNSPLHF.